The following is a T cell receptor beta chain sequence with its context. The sample belongs to a study of blood T cell repertoires in COVID-19. Study details: COVID-19 samples, acute and convalescent, were from the United States, Italy and Spain. Nucleic acid was either cDNA or gDNA, and it came from T cells, B-cell-depleted T cells, or PBMCs.

This CDR3 contains 12 residues. The germline gives CDR1 KGHSH, CDR2 LQKENI. The ends were cut back, 1 base at V and 10 bases at J, with 8 bases in the middle. In the authors' methods: The assay estimated nucleated cells by amplifying reference gene primers. The table came from immunoSEQ multiplex PCR; TCRdb's copy has only in-frame clones and leaves some out. That table gives V, J and clone size, and the DNA gave D and trimming. The table shows 150,000 to 200,000 clones, with around 80% occurring only once. Sequenced sample: peripheral blood. The chain couples TRBV18 to TRBJ2-1; tentatively, D is TRBD2 (5 bases). The receptor was derived from a man in his 60s with acute or convalescent COVID-19. CDR3 in DNA: TGTGCCAGCTCACCACATAGGGAGGAGCAGTTCTTC. It is translated as CASSPHREEQFF.